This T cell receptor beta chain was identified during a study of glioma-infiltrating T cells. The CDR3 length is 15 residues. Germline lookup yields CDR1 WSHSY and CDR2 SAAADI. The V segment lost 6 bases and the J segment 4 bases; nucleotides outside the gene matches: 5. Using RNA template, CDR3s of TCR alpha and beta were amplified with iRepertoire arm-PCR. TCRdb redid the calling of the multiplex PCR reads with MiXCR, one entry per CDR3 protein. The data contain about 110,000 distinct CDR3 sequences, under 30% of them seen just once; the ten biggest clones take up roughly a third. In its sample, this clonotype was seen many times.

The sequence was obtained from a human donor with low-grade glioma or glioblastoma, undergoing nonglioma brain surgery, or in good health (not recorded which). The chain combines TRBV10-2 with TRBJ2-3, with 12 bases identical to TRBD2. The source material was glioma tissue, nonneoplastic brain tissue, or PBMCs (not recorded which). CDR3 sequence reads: CASRTGTSGPDTQYF. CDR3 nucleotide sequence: TGCGCCAGCAGGACTGGGACTAGCGGGCCAGATACGCAGTATTTT.